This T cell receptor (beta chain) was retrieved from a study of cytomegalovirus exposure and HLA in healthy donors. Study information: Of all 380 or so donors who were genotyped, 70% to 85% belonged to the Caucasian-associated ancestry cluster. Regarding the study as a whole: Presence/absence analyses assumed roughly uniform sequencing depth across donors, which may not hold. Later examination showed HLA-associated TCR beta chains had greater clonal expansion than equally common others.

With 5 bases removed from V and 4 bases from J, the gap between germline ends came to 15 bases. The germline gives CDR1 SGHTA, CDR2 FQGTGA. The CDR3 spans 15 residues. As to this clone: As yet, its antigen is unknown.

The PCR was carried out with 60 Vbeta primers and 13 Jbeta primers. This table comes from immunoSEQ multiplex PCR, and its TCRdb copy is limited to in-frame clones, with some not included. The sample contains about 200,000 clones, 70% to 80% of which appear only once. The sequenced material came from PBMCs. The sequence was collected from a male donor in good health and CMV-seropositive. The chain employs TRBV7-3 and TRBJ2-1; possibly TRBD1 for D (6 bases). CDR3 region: CASSLTGQAYNEQFF. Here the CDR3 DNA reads TGTGCCAGCAGCCTGACAGGTCAAGCATACAATGAGCAGTTCTTC.